Shown below are 19 T cell receptor beta chains from a single sample sequenced in a study of blood T cell repertoires in COVID-19. Sequenced by immunoSEQ multiplex PCR; TCRdb stores in-frame clones only, minus some. This sample carries hundreds of thousands of clones, approximately 90% of them seen once, and the ten largest clones take approximately 2%. Sequencing was done on a sample of PBMCs or T cells enriched from blood (not recorded which). The receptor set was obtained from a woman younger than 30 with acute COVID-19.

This clone was observed a few times. The rearrangement joins TRBV25-1 to TRBJ1-4, with no clear D. This CDR3 spans 15 amino acids. Trimming removed 3 bases from V and 5 bases from J, with 13 bases in between. Germline CDR1 MGHDK, CDR2 SYGVNS. The CDR3 here is CASSDTEVKNEKLFF. CDR3 sequence (DNA): TGTGCCAGCAGTGATACAGAAGTGAAAAATGAAAAACTGTTTTTT.

This clone was found once. CDR3 residues: CASSQDHLAGVLEQYF. DNA of the CDR3: TGCGCCAGCAGCCAAGACCATCTAGCGGGAGTACTCGAGCAGTACTTC. The gene calls are TRBV4-1 and TRBJ2-7; 10 bases line up with TRBD2. With V trimmed by 0 bases and J by 6 bases, 8 bases remained unmatched. The CDR3 length is 16 residues. Germline lookup yields CDR1 MGHRA and CDR2 YSYEKL.

This chain joins TRBV2 and TRBJ2-2; D is perhaps TRBD1 (6 bases). Germline values: CDR1 SNHLY, CDR2 FYNNEI. The germline V and J ends were trimmed by 8 bases and 1 base, with 14 bases remaining between them. The CDR3 extends over 15 amino acids. DNA for the CDR3: TGTGCCAGCCGGACGGGGACATTGAACACCGGGGAGCTGTTTTTT. Its translation is CASRTGTLNTGELFF.

The V gene is TRBV15, the J gene TRBJ2-5, with 9 bases identical to TRBD2. The V segment lost 0 bases and the J segment 7 bases; nucleotides outside the gene matches: 18. Germline V gives CDR1 LNHNV, CDR2 YYDKDF (reference sequence). The length of the CDR3 is 19 residues. CDR3 loop: CATSRDRGSGRLSLVTQYF. The CDR3 DNA sequence: TGTGCCACCAGCAGAGATCGGGGTAGCGGGAGACTTTCGTTGGTGACCCAGTACTTC.

The chain couples TRBV28 to TRBJ2-1; TRBD1 might be the D (6 bases). The CDR3 has 17 amino acids. Germline lookup yields CDR1 MDHEN and CDR2 SYDVKM. V gave up 6 bases and J gave up 1 base, with 19 bases separating them. In DNA, the CDR3 is TGTGCCAGCAGACATCTAAGGGGGAGCCAATCCTACAATGAGCAGTTCTTC. Residues: CASRHLRGSQSYNEQFF.

To note about this clone: One junction end does not reproduce the germline sequence, and a read error may be involved. The gene calls are TRBV7-7 and TRBJ2-6; tentatively, D is TRBD2 (5 bases). The CDR3 runs to 15 residues. Germline CDR1 reads SSHAT; CDR2 reads FNYEAQ (reference sequence). The CDR3 DNA reads TGTGCTAGCAGCTTAGGAGGCTCTGGGGCCAACGTCCTGACTTTC. Translating it yields CASSLGGSGANVLTF.

The genes are TRBV9 and TRBJ2-5; TRBD2 aligns across 9 bases. CDR1 is SGDLS and CDR2 is YYNGEE in the germline V gene. V gave up 3 bases and J gave up 2 bases; unmatched junction bases: 11. CDR3 length equals 17 residues. The CDR3 here is CASSAELAGSRQETQYF. CDR3 bases: TGTGCCAGCAGCGCCGAGCTAGCGGGGTCCCGACAAGAGACCCAGTACTTC.

The rearrangement joins TRBV27 to TRBJ2-7, with D possibly matching TRBD1 (6 bases). Germline CDR1 MNHEY, CDR2 SMNVEV (reference sequence). V was shortened by 2 bases and J by 7 bases, with 6 bases between the two germline ends. The CDR3 extends over 11 amino acids. CDR3 protein: CASSLGQEQYF. The CDR3 DNA reads TGTGCCAGCAGTTTAGGACAGGAGCAGTACTTC.

The rearrangement uses TRBV27 and TRBJ1-1, with D tentatively TRBD1 (5 bases). Deletions cut 3 bases from V and 3 bases from J, with 14 bases between. From germline, CDR1 is MNHEY and CDR2 SMNVEV (reference sequence). The CDR3 has 15 amino acids. The CDR3 bases are TGTGCCAGCAGTTTGGCAGGGAGGGGTGACACTGAAGCTTTCTTT. The encoded protein is CASSLAGRGDTEAFF.

The chain recombines TRBV10-3 with TRBJ2-2; 7 bases map to TRBD1. The CDR3 sequence is 17 residues long. Germline V gene lookup returns CDR1 ENHRY and CDR2 SYGVKD. J lost 4 bases, V lost 6 bases, and 14 bases had no gene match. CDR3 in amino acids: CAIRGDREVGATGELFF. The CDR3 nucleotides read TGTGCCATCAGAGGAGACAGGGAAGTTGGTGCCACCGGGGAGCTGTTTTTT.

The chain is built from TRBV9 and TRBJ2-1; 9 bases agree with TRBD2. This CDR3 comprises 15 residues. Germline V CDR1 and CDR2: SGDLS, YYNGEE. V was clipped by 4 bases and J by 14 bases; unmatched bases: 16. CDR3 nucleotide sequence: TGTGCCAGCAGCATCAATAGCGGGAGCAGAAATTGGAAGTTCTTC. Protein: CASSINSGSRNWKFF. Looking up the rest from reference TRBV9 and TRBJ2-1 gives the full variable domain: DSGVTQTPKHLITATGQRVTLRCSPRSGDLSVYWYQQSLDQGLQFLIQYYNGEERAKGNILERFSAQQFPDLHSELNLSSLELGDSALYFCASSINSGSRNWKFFGPGTRLTVL.

The rearrangement links TRBV27 to TRBJ2-7; 7 nucleotides match TRBD2. The length of the CDR3 is 13 residues. V lost 6 bases to trimming and J lost 4 bases; unmatched junction nucleotides: 6. CDR1 MNHEY and CDR2 SMNVEV come from the germline V gene (reference sequence). CDR3 loop: CASSPGAGYEQYF. CDR3 DNA: TGTGCCAGCAGCCCCGGAGCGGGGTACGAGCAGTACTTC.

The V gene is TRBV4-3, the J gene TRBJ2-5, with D tentatively TRBD2 (6 bases). CDR1 and CDR2 (germline): LGHNA, YSLEER. This CDR3 has 15 residues. Trimming took 1 base from V and 5 from J, leaving 14 bases between them. The CDR3 protein is CASSQALGGGETQYF. The CDR3 DNA reads as TGCGCCAGCAGCCAAGCTCTGGGTGGGGGGGAGACCCAGTACTTC.

The gene calls are TRBV18 and TRBJ1-1; D not resolved. CDR1 KGHSH and CDR2 LQKENI come from the germline V gene. The CDR3 has 15 residues. V shed 0 bases and J shed 4 bases, with 12 bases lying between them. This chain's CDR3 is CASSPPGPRSTEAFF. The CDR3 DNA reads TGTGCCAGCTCACCACCTGGTCCGAGGAGCACTGAAGCTTTCTTT.

This chain links TRBV7-8 with TRBJ1-4; D is perhaps TRBD1 (5 bases). V was shortened by 8 bases and J by 8 bases, with 15 bases between the two germline ends. Per germline, CDR1 SGHVS and CDR2 FQNEAQ. This CDR3 comprises 13 residues. The CDR3 sequence: CASSLGAVEKLFF. CDR3 in DNA: TGTGCCAGCTCCCTTGGGGCGGTGGAAAAACTGTTTTTT.

A few counts support this clone. V and J are TRBV18 and TRBJ1-2; D is perhaps TRBD1 (5 bases). There are 14 residues in the CDR3. Germline loops: CDR1 KGHSH, CDR2 LQKENI. The V end was cut by 3 bases, the J end by 3 bases, with 11 bases between. CDR3 coding DNA: TGTGCCAGCTCACCGGCGGGGCAGGACTATGGCTACACCTTC. This codes for CASSPAGQDYGYTF.

This chain's CDR3 is CASSQMPGLAGGTDTQYF. In nucleotides, the CDR3 is TGTGCCAGCAGCCAAATGCCGGGACTAGCGGGGGGCACAGATACGCAGTATTTT. The chain recombines TRBV4-2 with TRBJ2-3; 14 bases fit TRBD2. CDR1 and CDR2 from the germline V gene are LGHNA and YNFKEQ. CDR3 size: 18 residues. V lost 2 bases, J lost 1 base, and 5 bases stayed unmatched.

The chain has TRBV5-1 and TRBJ2-3; 8 bases are shared with TRBD1. Germline V gives CDR1 SGHRS, CDR2 YFSETQ. The CDR3 loop spans 16 amino acids. After removal of 4 bases from V and 3 bases from J, the junction contained 10 bases not matched to a gene. The CDR3 region has the DNA TGCGCCAGCAGCCCGGCCCGGGACAGGTTAACAGATACGCAGTATTTT. Amino acids: CASSPARDRLTDTQYF.

The chain combines TRBV7-9 with TRBJ1-2; perhaps TRBD1 as D (6 bases). CDR1 is SEHNR, CDR2 FQNEAQ, per germline (reference sequence). V was shortened by 0 bases and J by 6 bases, with 8 bases between the two germline ends. CDR3 length: 13 amino acids. CDR3 sequence reads: CASSLAGADGYTF. DNA of the CDR3: TGTGCCAGCAGCTTAGCGGGGGCAGATGGCTACACCTTC. The full variable domain, its missing parts supplied by reference TRBV7-9 and TRBJ1-2, is DTGVSQNPRHKITKRGQNVTFRCDPISEHNRLYWYRQTLGQGPEFLTYFQNEAQLEKSRLLSDRFSAERPKGSFSTLEIQRTEQGDSAMYLCASSLAGADGYTFGSGTRLTVV.